The subject of this entry is one T cell receptor (beta chain). The sample comes from a study of blood T cell repertoires in COVID-19. Study details: Nucleic acid was either cDNA or gDNA, and it came from T cells, B-cell-depleted T cells, or PBMCs.

V trimming: 0 bases; J trimming: 1 base; junction bases outside the gene matches: 8. The CDR3 is 17 amino acids. Germline values: CDR1 MGHRA, CDR2 YSYEKL. Original analysis: It was from reference gene primer amplification that nucleated cell counts were estimated. The protocol was immunoSEQ multiplex PCR, while the TCRdb copy is restricted to in-frame clones and leaves out a portion. That table gives V, J and clone size, and the DNA gave D and trimming. The sample lists about 250,000 clones, 84% occurring once. The sequence was collected from a man between 45 and 60 years old with acute or convalescent COVID-19. What was sequenced was peripheral blood. The rearrangement links TRBV4-1 to TRBJ1-1, with TRBD1 matching over 7 bases. In DNA form, the CDR3 reads TGCGCCAGCAGCCAAGAAACGACCGGGACAGAGAACACTGAAGCTTTCTTT. The encoded protein is CASSQETTGTENTEAFF.